A selection of T cell receptor beta chains follows, all from one sample in a study of T-cell memory formation after mild COVID-19. Via MiXCR, TCRdb re-called the 5' RACE reads, giving one row per CDR3 protein. The sample lists approximately 490,000 distinct CDR3 sequences, around 21% occurring once. The material sequenced was PBMCs or a T cell subset sorted from them (not recorded which). The receptors were sampled from an adult woman who had mild COVID-19 (a few samples of this study predate the infection). Cell type and time point are not known. CDR3s include the opening cysteine and the closing phenylalanine or tryptophan. The D gene is left open where the match is weak. Clone sizes are given selectively: once, few, many, or a class where the clone is expanded.

V	length	size	J	D	DNA	CDR3
TRBV30	15	few	TRBJ2-2	TRBD2	TGTGCCTGGAGTCGACTAGCGGGAGTTACCGGGGAGCTGTTTTTT	CAWSRLAGVTGELFF
TRBV5-1	16	-	TRBJ2-3	TRBD2	TGCGCCAGCAGCCGGACGACTAGCGGGAGAGGAGATACGCAGTATTTT	CASSRTTSGRGDTQYF
TRBV7-9	15	-	TRBJ1-2	-	TGTGCCAGCAGCTTACTGGGGAGTGTGCTTTATGGCTACACCTTC	CASSLLGSVLYGYTF
TRBV29-1	14	few	TRBJ2-7	TRBD1	TGCAGCGTTATGGACAGGTCTCCCTCCTACGAGCAGTACTTC	CSVMDRSPSYEQYF
TRBV7-9	14	-	TRBJ2-3	TRBD2	TGTGCCAGCAGCTTGTGGCGGGAGGGCAATACGCAGTATTTT	CASSLWREGNTQYF
TRBV7-2	15	-	TRBJ2-1	TRBD2	TGTGCCAGCAGCTTTGAGAGGGTGGGAGGGAATGAGCAGTTCTTC	CASSFERVGGNEQFF
TRBV5-1	14	-	TRBJ2-3	-	TGCGCCAGCAGCTTGGTAGGGATCACAGATACGCAGTATTTT	CASSLVGITDTQYF
TRBV19	13	few	TRBJ1-5	-	TGTGCCAGTAGTATGGGGTTTTGGCAGCCCCAGCATTTT	CASSMGFWQPQHF
TRBV24-1	15	-	TRBJ2-3	-	TGTGCCACCAGTGACAGGGGGGCCCCCACAGATACGCAGTATTTT	CATSDRGAPTDTQYF
TRBV5-1	15	few	TRBJ1-3	-	TGCGCCAGCAGCTTGGGGGGGCGAAGCGGAAACACCATATATTTT	CASSLGGRSGNTIYF
TRBV5-1	15	-	TRBJ2-7	TRBD2	TGCGCCAGCAGCTTGGGGACTAGCAAAGGATACGAGCAGTACTTC	CASSLGTSKGYEQYF
TRBV15	14	-	TRBJ2-3	TRBD1	TGTGCCTCTACTGCGGACAGGGCCACAGATACGCAGTATTTT	CASTADRATDTQYF
TRBV6-1	15	-	TRBJ2-7	TRBD1	TGTGCCAGCAGTGAAGCCGGGACAGCCTCCTACGAGCAGTACTTC	CASSEAGTASYEQYF
TRBV3-1	13	-	TRBJ1-1	-	TGTGCCAGCAGCCCCCGTGGGTGGACTGAAGCTTTCTTT	CASSPRGWTEAFF
TRBV29-1	16	-	TRBJ2-1	TRBD2	TGCAGCGTTGAAGGCCCCCCTAGCGGGTCCAGTTTAGAGCAGTTCTTC	CSVEGPPSGSSLEQFF
TRBV7-9	14	few	TRBJ1-2	-	TGTGCCAGCAGCCCCCGGGCAACCCACTATGGCTACACCTTC	CASSPRATHYGYTF
TRBV7-9	16	few	TRBJ2-7	TRBD1	TGTGCCAGCAGCCCTCAAGGGGACAGGGTCTTCTACGAGCAGTACTTC	CASSPQGDRVFYEQYF
TRBV7-8	15	-	TRBJ2-1	-	TGTGCCAGCAGCCAACACTCCCGAGGTTACAATGAGCAGTTCTTC	CASSQHSRGYNEQFF
TRBV7-2	15	-	TRBJ2-7	-	TGTGCCAGCAGCCTAAGGCGGGACGGACTCTACGAGCAGTACTTC	CASSLRRDGLYEQYF
TRBV5-5	12	-	TRBJ2-7	-	TGTGCCAGCAGCTTGTACTTTTACGAGCAGTACTTC	CASSLYFYEQYF
TRBV5-1	14	few	TRBJ2-7	-	TGCGCCAGCAGGTCGGTGCAGACCTCCTACGAGCAGTACTTC	CASRSVQTSYEQYF
TRBV24-1	16	few	TRBJ2-2	-	TGTGCCACCAGTGATTTCGGGGACCTGAACACCGGGGAGCTGTTTTTT	CATSDFGDLNTGELFF
TRBV7-8	13	-	TRBJ1-2	-	TGTGCCAGCACTTATACGGGGGCCGGGGGCTACACCTTC	CASTYTGAGGYTF
TRBV12-3/TRBV12-4	14	-	TRBJ2-3	-	TGTGCCAGCAAGGCGGGAACTAGCACAGATACGCAGTATTTT	CASKAGTSTDTQYF
TRBV27	15	-	TRBJ1-5	TRBD1	TGTGCCAGCAGTGGGACAGGGGTAAACAATCAGCCCCAGCATTTT	CASSGTGVNNQPQHF
TRBV18	14	-	TRBJ2-7	-	TGTGCCAGCTCACCCAGGTCAGGTGCAGGCGAGCAGTACTTC	CASSPRSGAGEQYF
TRBV5-1	15	-	TRBJ2-5	-	TGCGCAAGCAGCTTGGGTCCTAGGGATGTGGAGACCCAGTACTTC	CASSLGPRDVETQYF
TRBV7-9	14	-	TRBJ2-7	TRBD1	TGTGCCAGCAGCCTTGACAGGGGGCTGGTCGAGCAGTACTTC	CASSLDRGLVEQYF
TRBV28	16	few	TRBJ2-6	-	TGTGCCAGCAGTGCCTCCTGGGGCGGTGGGGCCAACGTCCTGACTTTC	CASSASWGGGANVLTF
TRBV4-3	18	few	TRBJ2-3	TRBD2	TGCGCCAGCAGCCAAGATGGGGTCAGCGGGAGTGTCACAGATACGCAGTATTTT	CASSQDGVSGSVTDTQYF
TRBV3-1	13	-	TRBJ1-1	-	TGTGCCAGCAGCCAAATCCAAGGCAGGGAAGCTTTCTTT	CASSQIQGREAFF
TRBV4-1	15	few	TRBJ1-6	TRBD1	TGCGCCAGCAGCCAAAAACAGGGGGCGCGGTCACCCCTCCACTTT	CASSQKQGARSPLHF
TRBV18	16	-	TRBJ2-5	-	TGTGCCAGCTCACCTATGGGGATTGGAAACCAAGAGACCCAGTACTTC	CASSPMGIGNQETQYF
TRBV12-3/TRBV12-4	15	-	TRBJ1-2	-	TGTGCCAGCAGTTCCCCGGGCAGGGCTAACTATGGCTACACCTTC	CASSSPGRANYGYTF
TRBV7-8	13	many	TRBJ1-1	-	TGTGCCAGCAGCCCCCGTCAGGGCACTGAAGCTTTCTTT	CASSPRQGTEAFF
TRBV4-3	13	few	TRBJ2-7	-	TGCGCCAGCAGCAGGTCGGTGGCTTCCGAGCAGTACTTC	CASSRSVASEQYF
TRBV20-1	12	once	TRBJ1-2	-	TGCAGTGCCTACAGGGACAACTATGGCTACACCTTC	CSAYRDNYGYTF
TRBV24-1	16	few	TRBJ2-1	TRBD2	TGTGCCACCAGTGACACTCTAGCGGGGGCGGGCAATGAGCAGTTCTTC	CATSDTLAGAGNEQFF
TRBV12-3/TRBV12-4	13	-	TRBJ1-2	-	TGTGCCAGCAGTTTTAGGGGCCCTTGGGGCTACACCTTC	CASSFRGPWGYTF
TRBV5-1	13	few	TRBJ2-3	-	TGCGCCAGCAGCTTAATAGTTGCGGATACGCAGTATTTT	CASSLIVADTQYF
TRBV4-2	17	many	TRBJ2-3	-	TGTGCCAGCAGCCCAACCTCGGGGTTCGGCGGAGTGGATACGCAGTATTTT	CASSPTSGFGGVDTQYF
TRBV5-4	15	few	TRBJ1-1	-	TGTGCCAGCAGCTTGGGAGGGGTCGGGGGCACTGAAGCTTTCTTT	CASSLGGVGGTEAFF
TRBV5-5	16	few	TRBJ2-1	-	TGTGCCAGCAGCTTGGAGGACCTGAGCTCCTACAATGAGCAGTTCTTC	CASSLEDLSSYNEQFF
TRBV9	13	-	TRBJ1-2	-	TGTGCCAGCAGCGTAGCAGGGTTTGGTGGCTACACCTTC	CASSVAGFGGYTF
TRBV4-1	15	-	TRBJ2-3	TRBD2	TGCGCCAGCAGCCGCTATAGCGGGGGTACAGATACGCAGTATTTT	CASSRYSGGTDTQYF
TRBV4-2	13	-	TRBJ2-7	-	TGTGCCAGCAGCCAAGATGGTCGGCCTGAGCAGTACTTC	CASSQDGRPEQYF
TRBV12-3/TRBV12-4	16	few	TRBJ2-5	TRBD2	TGTGCCAGCAGTTCACCTAGCGGGGGGGCCCTAGAGACCCAGTACTTC	CASSSPSGGALETQYF
TRBV6-5	15	-	TRBJ2-7	-	TGTGCCAGCAGCCCCGAGGCCGGGGCCCTCTACGAGCAGTACTTC	CASSPEAGALYEQYF